This T cell receptor beta chain was identified during a study of T cell responses to AZD1222 COVID-19 vaccine (dated by TCRdb to about 2021). Study-level background: AZD1222 recipients given second doses at about 4 weeks or at about 12 weeks were pooled, since spike-specific TCR depth and breadth were not found to differ between the two schedules. A total of approximately 230 trial participants underwent TCR sequencing, of whom around 200 received two doses of AZD1222 and some 25 received two doses of the MenACWY control vaccine. Trial participants were enrolled by age into 18-55, 56-69 and 70-plus year subgroups, with roughly 160, 29 and 62 TCR-sequenced participants respectively.

Study-wide conclusions, independent of this receptor: The whole spike protein was spanned by vaccine-associated CD4 TCRs, and dominant responses were seen in regions 160-218 and 743-854. The 56-69-year group was small, and its depth increase did not reach significance, likely because of low power. A significant rise in spike-specific TCR breadth and depth was observed after two AZD1222 doses relative to day 0 and relative to MenACWY recipients. Reportedly, close to half of the unique spike-specific TCRs recognized epitopes lying outside the regions that are mutated in the B.1.351 and B.1.1.7 variants. Most participants were white British and females outnumbered males, and the authors suggested that clonal diversity may have been underestimated. Because no samples from the day 14 peak response were available, repertoires could be characterized only after the peak T cell response. Conclusions about previously exposed vaccinees are limited, since just five to seven AZD1222 recipients were seropositive for SARS-CoV-2 at baseline.

The time point label here, explained by the study, means: baseline before first vaccination. Vaccinee samples came from UK trials COV001 and COV002, including a single-blind randomized controlled phase 2/3 trial of AZD1222 (ChAdOx1 nCoV-19) in healthy adults. For TCRbeta chain sequencing, PBMC samples from trial participants were taken at day 0 and at day 28 after the second dose. The CDR3 regions of human TCRbeta chains were subjected to immunosequencing. The source study handled its data this way. Repertoire TCRs were checked for matches against a reference library of SARS-CoV-2-specific TCRs that had been generated using the MIRA antigen-specificity platform. Breadth was defined as the fraction of unique TCRs that were SARS-CoV-2-associated, and depth was defined as the fraction of total T cells that were SARS-CoV-2-associated. Using the MIRA data, each spike-specific TCR was assigned both to the spike region to which the TCR was reactive and to a CD4 or CD8 class. Log10-transformed breadth and depth values were compared by one-way ANOVA with Sidak's multiple comparisons tests. TCRdb's version of the immuneACCESS table is confined to in-frame rearrangements and falls short of the full clone set. An unresolved V gene accounts for under half of the shortfall where checked; the remainder is of unknown origin. V and J calls plus clone size are reproduced from that table; the DNA served to infer D and trimming. The sample yields just under 90,000 clones; approximately 85% were counted once. Less than 6% of the sample is held by the ten biggest clonotypes.

The CDR1 and CDR2 encoded by the germline V gene (reference sequence) are LGHDT and YNNKEL. The CDR3 contains 16 residues, cysteine and phenylalanine counted. Of all the DNA, just the CDR3 is kept, 48 bases in frame from base 1. Relative to germline, V is missing 1 base and J is missing 4 bases, with 6 bases of the junction outside any gene match. A remark on this clone: The specificity of this receptor is unknown. It has no much larger one-base neighbor in the sample; base qualities were not kept.

This clonotype originated in an adult in good health. The sequence joins TRBV3-1 (or the pseudogene TRBV3-2) to TRBJ1-1, with 10 bases matching TRBD1. This sample comprised peripheral blood, obtained on day 0 of AZD1222 vaccination. The sequenced DNA: TGTGCCAGCAGCCAAGGGGACAGGGGAGGCGGCACTGAAGCTTTCTTT. The translation is CASSQGDRGGGTEAFF.